The entry below gives a single TCR beta chain sequence along with its context. This record comes from a study of regulatory T cells in long-lasting Graves disease. The TCR beta library used iRepertoire HTBI primers with Arm-PCR amplification of CDR3. In the authors' workflow: The samples yielded approximately 62 TRBV and about 15 TRBJ segments. TCRdb independently ran MiXCR on the multiplex PCR reads; one entry per CDR3 protein. The V and J calls follow TCRdb's processing rather than the paper's. The profile shows 350,000 to 550,000 distinct CDR3 sequences, approximately 15% of them singletons. Time point of the sample: newly diagnosed GD, antithyroid drugs for less than 3 months. Extracted RNA from PBMCs served as the source of the TCR library. These sequences were also reported in another study, on T cells in Graves' hyperthyroidism and ophthalmopathy. From that study: The HTBI primer set was used in a first-round RT-PCR of the TCR CDR3. Before onset, ophthalmopathy was predicted by the model a median roughly six months earlier.

The sample here was peripheral blood mononuclear cells (PBMCs), taken at new diagnosis, from a patient treated with antithyroid drugs. The TCR was taken from a woman in her forties or fifties with Graves disease.

CDR3 sequence: CASSGGGDSDGNTIYF. DNA for the CDR3: TGTGCCAGCAGTGGAGGGGGGGACTCTGATGGAAACACCATATATTTT. The chain is built from TRBV6-2 or TRBV6-3 and TRBJ1-3; the D gene is possibly TRBD1 (6 bases). The CDR3 is 16 residues long. Germline V gene sequence: CDR1 MNHEY, CDR2 SVGEGT. V dropped 5 bases and J dropped 3 bases, with 17 bases sitting between them.